This TCR beta chain was captured in a study of T cell responses to AZD1222 COVID-19 vaccine. General observations from the study: At study baseline, merely roughly 6 AZD1222 recipients were seropositive. Spike-spanning, vaccine-associated CD4 TCRs were dominant at 160-218 and 743-854. Most donors were white British, females outnumbered males, and clonal diversity was possibly underestimated.

For this clone: No antigen is known for it.

Using immunoSEQ multiplex PCR, the repertoire was profiled, and TCRdb retains in-frame clones only, with some absent. The data contain roughly 75,000 clones, over 80% of them seen just once; the ten biggest clones take up 8% to 10%. This receptor was identified in an adult in good health. Specimen: peripheral blood, collected on day 0 of AZD1222 vaccination.

The CDR3 region is CASSLTGSGNTIYF. The DNA of the CDR3 is TGTGCCAGCAGCTTGACAGGCTCTGGAAACACCATATATTTT. V gene TRBV7-8 combines with J gene TRBJ1-3, with D perhaps matching TRBD1 (6 bases). The CDR3 has 14 amino acids. V lost 3 bases to trimming and J lost 0 bases, with 6 bases between them. In germline, CDR1 is SGHVS, CDR2 FQNEAQ. Drawing the rest from reference TRBV7-8 and TRBJ1-3, the complete variable domain is GAGVSQSPRYKVAKRGQDVALRCDPISGHVSLFWYQQALGQGPEFLTYFQNEAQLDKSGLPSDRFFAERPEGSVSTLKIQRTQQEDSAVYLCASSLTGSGNTIYFGEGSWLTVV.